The clone carrying this T cell receptor (beta chain) was recorded only once. This entry is derived from a study of blood T cell repertoires in COVID-19. V was clipped by 5 bases and J by 2 bases, with 9 bases between them. CDR1 and CDR2 from the germline V gene are SGHVS and FQNEAQ. The CDR3 sequence is 13 residues long. Sequenced by immunoSEQ multiplex PCR; TCRdb stores in-frame clones only, minus some. The sample contains some 120,000 clones, approximately 89% of which appear only once. Sequencing input: peripheral blood. This TCR was sampled from a woman of 80 years or more with COVID-19, enrolled during active disease. The chain links TRBV7-8 to TRBJ1-2; D unresolved. CDR3: CASSPNQNYGYTF. The CDR3 DNA sequence: TGTGCCAGCAGCCCCAACCAGAACTATGGCTACACCTTC.